These 23 T cell receptor beta chains were sequenced from one sample in a study of T cell repertoires in cytomegalovirus infection. In TCRdb, the reads were re-called with MiXCR into one record per CDR3 protein. The data hold under 350,000 distinct CDR3 sequences, with around a tenth observed a single time. The sequencing input was PBMCs. These TCRs come from a human donor in good health (CMV status not recorded). Some clones in this sample may be carry-over from other donors' samples.

The sample holds many counts of this clonotype. This sequence joins TRBV28 and TRBJ1-6, with D possibly matching TRBD1 (5 bases). Germline CDR1 MDHEN, CDR2 SYDVKM. V was shortened by 2 bases and J by 8 bases, with 13 bases between the two germline ends. This CDR3 has 15 residues. CDR3 sequence (DNA): TGTGCCAGCAGTTTAAGACAGCGATTCCATTCACCCCTCCACTTT. Its translation is CASSLRQRFHSPLHF.

This clonotype was detected ten times or more. The CDR3 reads CSARDEIDGYTF. Here the CDR3 DNA reads TGCAGTGCGCGGGACGAAATAGATGGCTACACCTTC. The chain uses TRBV20-1 and TRBJ1-2, with D maybe TRBD1 (5 bases). CDR3 length equals 12 residues. V shed 6 bases and J shed 6 bases, with 14 bases lying between them. Germline V CDR1 and CDR2: DFQATT, SNEGSKA (reference sequence).

This clonotype showed up many times. The chain carries TRBV6-6 and TRBJ2-5; TRBD1 might be the D (6 bases). The CDR3 has 16 residues. CDR1 is MNHNY and CDR2 is SVGAGI in the germline V gene (reference sequence). The V gene lost 7 bases and the J gene lost 5 bases, with 23 bases spanning the gap. The CDR3 spells CASKGMSGAYRETQYF. The CDR3 nucleotides read TGTGCCAGCAAGGGAATGTCAGGGGCTTATAGGGAGACCCAGTACTTC.

This clonotype has a handful of counts. The rearrangement joins TRBV27 to TRBJ1-2, with D maybe TRBD1 (5 bases). The CDR3 spans 14 residues. Trimming shortened V by 2 bases and J by 7 bases, and 14 bases separated the two germline ends. Germline CDR1 MNHEY, CDR2 SMNVEV (reference sequence). This chain's CDR3 is CASSLREGSSGYTF. In DNA, the CDR3 is TGTGCCAGCAGTTTAAGGGAGGGGAGTAGTGGCTACACCTTC.

This clonotype occurred many times. The chain couples TRBV25-1 to TRBJ2-1; the match to TRBD1 covers 9 bases. Germline V gives CDR1 MGHDK, CDR2 SYGVNS. The length of the CDR3 is 17 residues. Trimming cost V 5 bases and J 4 bases; bases outside gene matches: 12. The CDR3 sequence: CASSSTFRDRVYNEQFF. The CDR3, as DNA: TGTGCCAGCAGTTCTACCTTTAGGGACAGGGTTTACAATGAGCAGTTCTTC.

V and J are TRBV6-5 and TRBJ2-1, with D hard to call. The ends were cut back, 6 bases at V and 3 bases at J, with 15 bases in the middle. The germline V gene encodes CDR1 MNHEY and CDR2 SVGAGI. This CDR3 comprises 15 residues. CDR3 in DNA: TGTGCCAGCAGCACCCTCCCTCCCAGCTACAATGAGCAGTTCTTC. Encoded protein: CASSTLPPSYNEQFF.

This clonotype was found many times. This rearrangement joins TRBV7-8 to TRBJ2-2; D gene ambiguous. Trimming took 3 bases from V and 4 from J, leaving 12 bases between them. The CDR3 is made up of 15 amino acids. CDR1 is SGHVS, CDR2 FQNEAQ, per germline. DNA for the CDR3: TGTGCCAGCAGCTTTAACATTCGGAGCACCGGGGAGCTGTTTTTT. Translated: CASSFNIRSTGELFF. Supplemented by reference TRBV7-8 and TRBJ2-2, the full variable domain reads GAGVSQSPRYKVAKRGQDVALRCDPISGHVSLFWYQQALGQGPEFLTYFQNEAQLDKSGLPSDRFFAERPEGSVSTLKIQRTQQEDSAVYLCASSFNIRSTGELFFGEGSRLTVL.

This clonotype came up a few times. This chain connects TRBV7-6 to TRBJ2-3; D unresolved. Germline V gives CDR1 SGHVS, CDR2 FNYEAQ. The CDR3 spans 14 residues. Between the trimmed V and J ends, which lost 5 bases and 6 bases, there was a span of 15 bases. The CDR3 here is CASSLRNVADTQYF. Here the CDR3 DNA reads TGTGCCAGCAGCCTAAGGAACGTCGCGGATACGCAGTATTTT.

This clonotype was picked up many times. The chain links TRBV5-6 to TRBJ2-1; TRBD2 agrees at 14 bases. V shed 0 bases, J shed 1 base, and the junction held 12 bases outside the gene matches. Per the germline V gene, CDR1 is SGHDT and CDR2 is YYEEEE. The CDR3 spans 21 residues. The CDR3 nucleotides are TGTGCCAGCAGCTTGGTCAAGACTAGCGGGGGGGCCCTTAGGTCCTACAATGAGCAGTTCTTC. As protein: CASSLVKTSGGALRSYNEQFF.

J is TRBJ1-1 and V is TRBV3-1; D perhaps matches TRBD1 (5 bases). V lost 6 bases and J 6 bases, leaving 14 bases between the germline ends. In germline, CDR1 is LGHDT, CDR2 YNNKEL (reference sequence). The CDR3 is made up of 13 amino acids. CDR3 loop: CASSWGRSAEAFF. CDR3 bases: TGTGCCAGCAGTTGGGGGAGGAGCGCTGAAGCTTTCTTT.

Ten or more counts support this clonotype. V gene TRBV7-2 combines with J gene TRBJ2-1, with 11 bases matching TRBD2. Germline V gene lookup returns CDR1 SGHTA and CDR2 FQGNSA. The CDR3 runs to 14 residues. V was clipped by 5 bases and J by 9 bases; unmatched bases: 6. CDR3 nucleotides: TGTGCCAGCAGCATAACTAGCGGGAGTTCTGAGCAGTTCTTC. This codes for CASSITSGSSEQFF.

This clonotype was seen more than once but under ten times. V is TRBV6-8 and J is TRBJ1-1; D is undetermined. This CDR3 is 12 amino acids long. Germline loops: CDR1 MNHGY, CDR2 SAAAGT. Trimming stripped 6 bases from V and 4 bases from J, with 9 bases between. In DNA, the CDR3 is TGTGCCAGCAGAAACGGGGTCACTGAAGCTTTCTTT. As protein: CASRNGVTEAFF.

This clonotype occurred a few times. The genes are TRBV28 and TRBJ1-1; D uncertain. The V gene lost 7 bases and the J gene lost 0 bases, with 18 bases spanning the gap. CDR3 length: 16 amino acids. In germline, CDR1 is MDHEN, CDR2 SYDVKM. The DNA of the CDR3 is TGTGCCAGCAAAAGAGGAGGGTTGGGTATGAACACTGAAGCTTTCTTT. This translates into CASKRGGLGMNTEAFF.

This clonotype has at least ten counts. This rearrangement joins TRBV7-8 to TRBJ2-7, with D tentatively TRBD1 or TRBD2 (5 bases each). CDR1 is SGHVS, CDR2 FQNEAQ, per germline. Between the trimmed V and J ends, which lost 2 bases and 4 bases, there was a span of 36 bases. The CDR3 has 22 amino acids. The CDR3 loop reads CASSLRGLVGPQQGRTHYEQYF. As DNA, the CDR3 is TGTGCCAGCAGCTTACGAGGGCTTGTTGGACCGCAACAAGGAAGGACACATTACGAGCAGTACTTC.

CDR3 bases: TGTGCCAGCAGCTTTATCCGGGACCGCGGTTCCGGGGAGCTGTTTTTT. It codes for CASSFIRDRGSGELFF. This chain links TRBV11-2 with TRBJ2-2; D could derive from TRBD1 or TRBD2 (5 bases each). The CDR3 sequence is 16 residues long. Between the trimmed V and J ends, which lost 3 bases and 6 bases, there was a span of 17 bases. Germline values: CDR1 SGHAT, CDR2 FQNNGV.

The chain uses TRBV28 and TRBJ1-5; D unresolved. The length of the CDR3 is 15 residues. The germline V and J ends were trimmed by 5 bases and 2 bases, with 13 bases remaining between them. Germline V lookup: CDR1 MDHEN, CDR2 SYDVKM. DNA for the CDR3: TGTGCCAGCAGTCCCGGGGTGGCTGGCAATCAGCCCCAGCATTTT. The encoded protein is CASSPGVAGNQPQHF.

The chain carries TRBV27 and TRBJ2-1; no reliable D call. The CDR3 is 11 amino acids. Per the germline V gene, CDR1 is MNHEY and CDR2 is SMNVEV (reference sequence). Trimming removed 6 bases from V and 3 bases from J, with 3 bases in between. The CDR3 region is CASRVYNEQFF. CDR3 bases: TGTGCCAGCAGGGTCTACAATGAGCAGTTCTTC.

The chain is built from TRBV12-3 or TRBV12-4 and TRBJ1-4; tentative D call: TRBD1 (5 bases). V lost 4 bases, J lost 2 bases, and 17 bases lay in between. The CDR3 covers 17 residues. Here the CDR3 DNA reads TGTGCCAGCAGTTCCGGGACTGTTCTAGGGACTAATGAAAAACTGTTTTTT. Its protein product is CASSSGTVLGTNEKLFF.

This clonotype was observed a handful of times. This sequence joins TRBV20-1 and TRBJ1-6, with TRBD1 identical over 7 bases. Per the germline V gene, CDR1 is DFQATT and CDR2 is SNEGSKA (reference sequence). The CDR3 runs 14 residues. With 3 bases clipped from V and 5 bases from J, the junction kept 4 bases outside the gene matches. CDR3 protein: CSARETGNNSPLHF. DNA of the CDR3: TGCAGTGCTAGGGAGACAGGGAATAATTCACCCCTCCACTTT.

The V call is TRBV12-3 or TRBV12-4, the J call TRBJ2-2; D uncertain. The CDR3 has 13 residues. V lost 3 bases to trimming and J lost 5 bases, with 7 bases between them. CDR3 bases: TGTGCCAGCAGTTTTGTTGGGACCGGGGAGCTGTTTTTT. This gives the protein CASSFVGTGELFF.

This clonotype was counted only a few times. The CDR3 nucleotides read TGTGCCAGAAGCTTGGAGGTTAGCGCCCGAAACAATGAGCAGTTCTTC. Its translation: CARSLEVSARNNEQFF. V is TRBV5-3 and J is TRBJ2-1, with D tentatively TRBD2 (5 bases). TRBV5-3 counts as an open reading frame of uncertain function. The CDR3 consists of 16 residues. V lost 0 bases, J lost 5 bases, and 15 bases lay in between.

This clonotype was seen a handful of times. In DNA form, the CDR3 reads TGTGCCAGCAGCTTAGGACAGGGGGGGATCGGCTACACCTTC. It codes for CASSLGQGGIGYTF. The chain combines TRBV7-2 with TRBJ1-2, with TRBD1 matching over 9 bases. Germline CDR1 and CDR2: SGHTA and FQGNSA. The CDR3 is made up of 14 amino acids. Trimming cost V 1 base and J 8 bases; bases outside gene matches: 5.

This clonotype was counted only a few times. The chain recombines TRBV6-6 with TRBJ2-7, with 8 bases identical to TRBD1. The CDR3 sequence is 15 residues long. Germline-derived CDR1 and CDR2 are MNHNY and SVGAGI (reference sequence). The V segment lost 2 bases and the J segment 1 base; nucleotides outside the gene matches: 4. The CDR3 protein is CASSYETGASYEQYF. The CDR3 DNA reads TGTGCCAGCAGTTACGAGACAGGGGCTTCCTACGAGCAGTACTTC.